This is a list of T cell receptor beta chains from one sample in a study of spatial heterogeneity in lung cancer. One entry per CDR3 protein results from TCRdb running MiXCR on the 5' RACE reads. The table has 7,000 to 10,000 distinct CDR3 sequences, 8.5% to 9.5% seen once. This material consisted of lung tumor tissue, taken at surgery. All receptors derive from a male donor with early-stage non-small cell lung cancer. Both conserved end residues are part of each CDR3. The order of the fields is V gene, J gene, clone size, D gene, CDR3 DNA, CDR3 protein. The D gene is left open where the match is weak. The size of a clone is reported for some rows only, either as once, few or many, or as a class for expanded clones.

>TRBV11-2|TRBJ2-7|-|TRBD1
TGTGCCAGCAGCTTCGGGACAGATGCCTACGAGCAGTACTTC
CASSFGTDAYEQYF
>TRBV6-2/TRBV6-3|TRBJ2-3|-|-
TGTGCCAGCACCAGCACAGATACGCAGTATTTT
CASTSTDTQYF
>TRBV29-1|TRBJ2-2|many|-
TGCAGCGTTTTGAACACCGGGGAGCTGTTTTTT
CSVLNTGELFF
>TRBV28|TRBJ1-4|-|-
TGTGCCAGCAGCTCTGTTCGGTGGACTAATGAAAAACTGTTTTTT
CASSSVRWTNEKLFF
>TRBV27|TRBJ2-5|-|TRBD2
TGTGCCAGCAGTTTCCGTTCCGGGGGGACTCAAGAGACCCAGTACTTC
CASSFRSGGTQETQYF
>TRBV27|TRBJ1-5|-|-
TGTGCCAGCAGTTTGGGGAGGAGTCAGCCCCAGCATTTT
CASSLGRSQPQHF
>TRBV20-1|TRBJ2-3|-|-
TGCAGTGCTTTGTACCGAGTCACAGATACGCAGTATTTT
CSALYRVTDTQYF
>TRBV6-2/TRBV6-3|TRBJ1-3|many|-
TGTGCCAGCAAGACGGGTGTCTCTGGAAACACCATATATTTT
CASKTGVSGNTIYF
>TRBV20-1|TRBJ1-5|-|TRBD1
TGCAGTGCTAGAGATGGGCAGGGGGCGAGGGAAAATCAGCCCCAGCATTTT
CSARDGQGARENQPQHF
>TRBV28|TRBJ2-1|medium-sized|-
TGTGCCAGCAGCCTAGTCGGGGATGAGCAGTTCTTC
CASSLVGDEQFF
>TRBV20-1|TRBJ2-7|medium-sized|TRBD1
TGCAGTGCGTTTGGGGACAGGGACTACGAGCAGTACTTC
CSAFGDRDYEQYF
>TRBV15|TRBJ2-1|many|TRBD2
TGTGCCACCAGCGGCGGGACTAGCGGTCGACTTGAGCAGTTCTTC
CATSGGTSGRLEQFF
>TRBV3-1|TRBJ1-5|few|-
TGTGCCAGCAGCCTAACCCTAGGGAGCAATCAGCCCCAGCATTTT
CASSLTLGSNQPQHF
>TRBV28|TRBJ2-4|many|TRBD2
TGTGCCAGCAGTTCCTGGGGGGGAGAAAACATTCAGTACTTC
CASSSWGGENIQYF
>TRBV6-1|TRBJ2-7|-|TRBD2
TGTGCCAGCACCCCTAGCGGGAAGAACGAGCAGTACTTC
CASTPSGKNEQYF
>TRBV7-2|TRBJ2-3|many|TRBD2
TGTGCCAGCAGCTTTGGATCTAGCGGGGGCACGCAGTATTTT
CASSFGSSGGTQYF
>TRBV7-9|TRBJ2-6|medium-sized|TRBD1
TGTGCCAGCAGCCCCGGGACAGGGGGGACCTACTCTGGGGCCAACGTCCTGACTTTC
CASSPGTGGTYSGANVLTF
>TRBV27|TRBJ2-5|-|-
TGTGCCTCCTCAGGTTGGGCGCGAGAGACCCAGTACTTC
CASSGWARETQYF
>TRBV30|TRBJ1-2|medium-sized|TRBD1
TGTGCCTGGGAGGGGATAACAGGGACAGGTATCGATGGCTACACCTTC
CAWEGITGTGIDGYTF
>TRBV5-5|TRBJ2-6|many|-
TGTGCCAGCAGCTTCTATGAGGGAGCCAACGTCCTGACTTTC
CASSFYEGANVLTF
>TRBV20-1|TRBJ1-6|medium-sized|-
TGCAGTGCTAGGGGATTCTATAATTCACCCCTCCACTTT
CSARGFYNSPLHF
>TRBV6-1|TRBJ1-2|medium-sized|-
TGTGCCAGCAGCCGACCTTCAGGGGAGCGCGGCTACACCTTC
CASSRPSGERGYTF
>TRBV2|TRBJ2-7|medium-sized|-
TGTGCCAGCAGGCCGGGGGCTTACGAGCAGTACTTC
CASRPGAYEQYF
>TRBV30|TRBJ1-1|few|-
TGTGCCTGGAGGGGCGTGGGGGAGGACACTGAAGCTTTCTTT
CAWRGVGEDTEAFF
>TRBV9|TRBJ2-7|many|-
TGTGCCAGCAGCGTAGAGGGGGATGTGCAGTACTTC
CASSVEGDVQYF
>TRBV29-1|TRBJ1-1|medium-sized|-
TGCAGCGCACAGAGGACAGCAATGAACACTGAAGCTTTCTTT
CSAQRTAMNTEAFF
>TRBV2|TRBJ1-5|many|-
TGTGCCAGCAGTAAAGTCCCGACAGGACCTAGCAATCAGCCCCAGCATTTT
CASSKVPTGPSNQPQHF
>TRBV20-1|TRBJ1-2|many|-
TGCAGTGCCTTGTCAGGGGACTATGGCTACACCTTC
CSALSGDYGYTF
>TRBV11-2|TRBJ2-2|-|TRBD1
TGTGCCAGCGGCTGGGACAGTAACACCGGGGAGCTGTTTTTT
CASGWDSNTGELFF
>TRBV27|TRBJ2-2|few|-
TGTGCCAGCAGTCCCCGGGCCATACCTTCTGGGGAGCTGTTTTTT
CASSPRAIPSGELFF
>TRBV15|TRBJ2-3|medium-sized|-
TGTGCCACCAGCAGAGATACTGGCAGCACAGATACGCAGTATTTT
CATSRDTGSTDTQYF
>TRBV18|TRBJ1-5|medium-sized|TRBD1
TGTGCCAGCTCGCTTACAGGGGGAGGTCAGCCCCAGCATTTT
CASSLTGGGQPQHF
>TRBV7-9|TRBJ2-1|many|-
TGTGCCAGCAGCTTAGTTACTAGTTCGGGTGAGCAGTTCTTC
CASSLVTSSGEQFF
>TRBV28|TRBJ2-3|-|-
TGTGCCAGCAGTCCCCCCGCTAGCCATACGCAGTATTTT
CASSPPASHTQYF
>TRBV3-1|TRBJ2-7|medium-sized|TRBD2
TGTGCCAGCACCGTTAGCGGGAGCCCAGTGGAGCAGTACTTC
CASTVSGSPVEQYF
>TRBV15|TRBJ2-1|medium-sized|TRBD2
TGTGCCACCAGCAGAGCTCCCGGGACTAGCGTTGAGCAGTTCTTC
CATSRAPGTSVEQFF
>TRBV11-3|TRBJ2-2|large|-
TGTGCCAGCAGCCCCCGGGGGCAGAATGGGGAGCTGTTTTTT
CASSPRGQNGELFF
>TRBV30|TRBJ1-2|few|TRBD1
TGTGCCTGGCACAGGGGAATCGGCTACACCTTC
CAWHRGIGYTF
>TRBV7-9|TRBJ2-2|-|TRBD1
TGTGCCAGCAGCGTGGGACAGGCGAACACCGGGGAGCTGTTTTTT
CASSVGQANTGELFF
>TRBV11-2|TRBJ2-4|-|TRBD1
TGTGCCAGCAGCACAGCCCTGGGACAGGGGGACAAAAACATTCAGTACTTC
CASSTALGQGDKNIQYF
>TRBV5-1|TRBJ2-6|medium-sized|-
TGCGCCAGCAGCCAAATACCGGGACAAACGAGCTCTGGGGCCAACGTCCTGACTTTC
CASSQIPGQTSSGANVLTF
>TRBV6-6|TRBJ1-2|medium-sized|-
TGTGCCAGCAGTTTCCCCTCGGACAGACAGACCTATGGCTACACCTTC
CASSFPSDRQTYGYTF
>TRBV12-3/TRBV12-4|TRBJ1-3|medium-sized|-
TGTGCCAGCAGTCCCCGGACAACCGGAAACACCATATATTTT
CASSPRTTGNTIYF
>TRBV6-1|TRBJ2-1|medium-sized|TRBD2
TGTGCCAGCAGTCTAGCGGGGGGGCGCAATGAGCAGTTCTTC
CASSLAGGRNEQFF
>TRBV20-1|TRBJ1-5|many|-
TGCAGTGCTAGAGATTTGGTGAGTCAGCCCCAGCATTTT
CSARDLVSQPQHF
>TRBV27|TRBJ1-1|many|TRBD1
TGTGCCAGCAGTTTTTCCAGGGGGCGGATGAACACTGAAGCTTTCTTT
CASSFSRGRMNTEAFF
>TRBV27|TRBJ1-5|medium-sized|-
TGTGCCAGCAGCCTCCGGACCAATCAGCCCCAGCATTTT
CASSLRTNQPQHF
>TRBV5-5|TRBJ1-2|medium-sized|-
TGTGCCAGCAGCATCTCTACGGACAGTTATTATGGCTACACCTTC
CASSISTDSYYGYTF
>TRBV19|TRBJ1-5|medium-sized|-
TGTGCCAGTAGTATCAAGGGGAGCTTGAACGGTGAGCCCCAGCATTTT
CASSIKGSLNGEPQHF